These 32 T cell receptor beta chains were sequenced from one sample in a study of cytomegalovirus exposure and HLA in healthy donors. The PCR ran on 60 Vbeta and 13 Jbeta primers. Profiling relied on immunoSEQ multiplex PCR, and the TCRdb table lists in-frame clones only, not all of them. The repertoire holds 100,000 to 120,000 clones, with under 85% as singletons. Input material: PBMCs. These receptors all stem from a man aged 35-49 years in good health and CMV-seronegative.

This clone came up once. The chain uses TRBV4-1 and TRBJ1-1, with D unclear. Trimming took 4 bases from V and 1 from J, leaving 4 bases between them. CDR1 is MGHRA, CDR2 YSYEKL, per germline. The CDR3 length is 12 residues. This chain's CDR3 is CASSRQNTEAFF. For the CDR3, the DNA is TGCGCCAGCAGCCGACAGAACACTGAAGCTTTCTTT.

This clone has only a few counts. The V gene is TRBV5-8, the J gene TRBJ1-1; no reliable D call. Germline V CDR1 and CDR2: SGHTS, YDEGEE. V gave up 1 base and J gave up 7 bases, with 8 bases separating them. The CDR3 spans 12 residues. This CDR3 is CASSLFSFEAFF. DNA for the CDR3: TGTGCCAGCAGCTTGTTTAGCTTTGAAGCTTTCTTT.

This CDR3 reads CASSETQWDRLNDEQFF. For the CDR3, the DNA is TGTGCCAGCAGCGAGACCCAATGGGACAGGTTAAACGATGAGCAGTTCTTC. The chain couples TRBV11-3 to TRBJ2-1, with 8 positions matching TRBD1. CDR3 size: 17 residues. Germline V lookup: CDR1 SGHNT, CDR2 YENEEA. V shed 5 bases, J shed 8 bases, and the junction held 17 bases outside the gene matches.

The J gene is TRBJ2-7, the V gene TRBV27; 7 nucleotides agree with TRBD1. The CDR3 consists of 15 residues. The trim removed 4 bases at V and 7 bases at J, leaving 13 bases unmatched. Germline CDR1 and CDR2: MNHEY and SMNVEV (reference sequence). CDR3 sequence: CASSSGTALLREQYF. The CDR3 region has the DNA TGTGCCAGCAGTTCGGGGACAGCTCTACTACGAGAGCAGTACTTC.

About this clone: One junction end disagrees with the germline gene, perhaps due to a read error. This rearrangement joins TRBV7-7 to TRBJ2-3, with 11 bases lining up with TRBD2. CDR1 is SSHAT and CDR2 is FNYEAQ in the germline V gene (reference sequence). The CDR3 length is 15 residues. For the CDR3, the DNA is TGTGCTAGCAGTCTGACTAGCGGGGCACTAGATACGCAGTATTTT. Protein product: CASSLTSGALDTQYF.

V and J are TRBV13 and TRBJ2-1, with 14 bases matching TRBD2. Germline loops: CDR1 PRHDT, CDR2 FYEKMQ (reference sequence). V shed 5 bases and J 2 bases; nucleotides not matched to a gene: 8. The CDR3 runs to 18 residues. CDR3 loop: CASSPTRLAGGPYNEQFF. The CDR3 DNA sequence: TGTGCCAGCAGCCCAACGAGACTAGCGGGGGGGCCCTACAATGAGCAGTTCTTC.

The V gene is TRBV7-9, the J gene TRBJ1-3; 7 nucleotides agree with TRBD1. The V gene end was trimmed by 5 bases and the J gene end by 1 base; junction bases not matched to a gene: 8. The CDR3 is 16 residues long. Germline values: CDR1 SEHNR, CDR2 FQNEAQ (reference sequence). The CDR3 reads CASSPRTGWSGNTIYF. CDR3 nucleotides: TGTGCCAGCAGCCCCCGGACAGGTTGGTCTGGAAACACCATATATTTT.

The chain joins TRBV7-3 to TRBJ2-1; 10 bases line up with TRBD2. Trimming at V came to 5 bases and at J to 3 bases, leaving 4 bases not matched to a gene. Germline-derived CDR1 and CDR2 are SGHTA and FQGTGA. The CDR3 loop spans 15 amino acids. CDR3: CASSNSGGNYNEQFF. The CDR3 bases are TGTGCCAGCAGCAATAGCGGGGGGAACTACAATGAGCAGTTCTTC.

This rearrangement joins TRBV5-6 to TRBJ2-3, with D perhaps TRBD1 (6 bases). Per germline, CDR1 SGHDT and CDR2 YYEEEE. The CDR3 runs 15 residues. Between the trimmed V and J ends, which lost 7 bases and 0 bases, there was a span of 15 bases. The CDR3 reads CASLRQVVSTDTQYF. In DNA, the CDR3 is TGTGCCAGCCTCCGACAGGTGGTTAGCACAGATACGCAGTATTTT.

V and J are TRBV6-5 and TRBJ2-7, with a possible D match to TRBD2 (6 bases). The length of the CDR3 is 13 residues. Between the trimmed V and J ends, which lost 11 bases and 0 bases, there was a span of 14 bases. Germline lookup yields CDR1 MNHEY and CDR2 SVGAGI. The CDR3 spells CACSKTSSYEQYF. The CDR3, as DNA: TGTGCCTGCTCAAAGACTAGCTCCTACGAGCAGTACTTC.

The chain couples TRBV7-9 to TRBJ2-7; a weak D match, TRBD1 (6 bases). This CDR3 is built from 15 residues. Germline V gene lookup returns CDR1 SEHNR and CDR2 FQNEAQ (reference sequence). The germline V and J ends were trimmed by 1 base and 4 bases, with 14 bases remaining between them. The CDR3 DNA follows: TGTGCCAGCAGCTTAGTTAGGGACAACCAGTACGAGCAGTACTTC. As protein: CASSLVRDNQYEQYF.

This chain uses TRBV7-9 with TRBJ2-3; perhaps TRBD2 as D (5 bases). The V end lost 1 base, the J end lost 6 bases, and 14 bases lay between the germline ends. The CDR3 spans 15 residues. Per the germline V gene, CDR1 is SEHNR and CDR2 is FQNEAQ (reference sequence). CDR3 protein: CASSLVLGRYDTQYF. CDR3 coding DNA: TGTGCCAGCAGCTTAGTACTAGGCAGGTACGATACGCAGTATTTT.

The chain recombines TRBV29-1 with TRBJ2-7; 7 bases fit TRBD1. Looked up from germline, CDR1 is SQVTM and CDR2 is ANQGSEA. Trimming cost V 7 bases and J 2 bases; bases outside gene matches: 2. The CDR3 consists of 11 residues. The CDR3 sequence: CSAGTAYEQYF. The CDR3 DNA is TGCAGCGCCGGGACAGCCTACGAGCAGTACTTC.

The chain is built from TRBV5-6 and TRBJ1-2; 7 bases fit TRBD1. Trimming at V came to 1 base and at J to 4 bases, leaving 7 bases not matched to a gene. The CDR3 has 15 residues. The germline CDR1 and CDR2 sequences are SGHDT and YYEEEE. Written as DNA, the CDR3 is TGTGCCAGCAGCTTGAGGGAAGGGACAGCCTATGGCTACACCTTC. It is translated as CASSLREGTAYGYTF.

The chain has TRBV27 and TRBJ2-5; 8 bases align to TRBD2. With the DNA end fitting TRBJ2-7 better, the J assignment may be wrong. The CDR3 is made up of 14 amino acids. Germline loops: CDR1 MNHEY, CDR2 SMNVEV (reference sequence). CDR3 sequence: CASSQREGTYEQYF. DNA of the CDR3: TGTGCCAGCAGCCAACGGGAGGGTACCTACGAGCAGTACTTC.

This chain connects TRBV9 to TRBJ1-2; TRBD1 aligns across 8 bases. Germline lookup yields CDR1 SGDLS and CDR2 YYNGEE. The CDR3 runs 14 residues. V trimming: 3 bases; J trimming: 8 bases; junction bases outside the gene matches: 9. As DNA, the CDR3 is TGTGCCAGCAGCGCCCGGACAGGGATCGGCGGCTACACCTTC. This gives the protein CASSARTGIGGYTF.

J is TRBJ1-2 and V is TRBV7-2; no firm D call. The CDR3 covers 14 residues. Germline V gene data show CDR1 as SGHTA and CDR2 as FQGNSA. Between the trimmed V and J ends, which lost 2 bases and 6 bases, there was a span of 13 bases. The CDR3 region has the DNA TGTGCCAGCAGCTTACCCTCTGCGGTTGATGGCTACACCTTC. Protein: CASSLPSAVDGYTF. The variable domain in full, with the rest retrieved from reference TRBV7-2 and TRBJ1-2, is GAGVSQSPSNKVTEKGKDVELRCDPISGHTALYWYRQSLGQGLEFLIYFQGNSAPDKSGLPSDRFSAERTGGSVSTLTIQRTQQEDSAVYLCASSLPSAVDGYTFGSGTRLTVV.

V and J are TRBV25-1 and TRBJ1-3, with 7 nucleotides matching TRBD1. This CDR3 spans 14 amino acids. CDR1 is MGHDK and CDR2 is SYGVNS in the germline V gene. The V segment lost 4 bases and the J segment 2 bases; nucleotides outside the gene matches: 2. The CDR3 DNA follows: TGTGCCAGCAGTGTTGGGACAGCTGGAAACACCATATATTTT. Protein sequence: CASSVGTAGNTIYF.

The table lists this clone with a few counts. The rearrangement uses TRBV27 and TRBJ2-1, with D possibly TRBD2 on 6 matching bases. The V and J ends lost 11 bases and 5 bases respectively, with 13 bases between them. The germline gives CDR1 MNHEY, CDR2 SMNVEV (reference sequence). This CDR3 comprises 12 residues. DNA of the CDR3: TGTGCCGCACGGGACTTCAACAATGAGCAGTTCTTC. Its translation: CAARDFNNEQFF.

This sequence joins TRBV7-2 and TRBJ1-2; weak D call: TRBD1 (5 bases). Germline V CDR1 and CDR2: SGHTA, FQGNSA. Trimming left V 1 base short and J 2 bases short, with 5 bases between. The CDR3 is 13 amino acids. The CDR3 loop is CASSLGQNYGYTF. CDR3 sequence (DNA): TGTGCCAGCAGCTTAGGACAGAACTATGGCTACACCTTC.

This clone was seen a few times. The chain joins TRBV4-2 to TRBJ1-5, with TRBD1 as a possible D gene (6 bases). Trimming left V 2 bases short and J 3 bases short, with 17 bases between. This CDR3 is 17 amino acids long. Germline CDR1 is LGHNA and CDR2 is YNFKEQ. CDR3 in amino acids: CASSQTWVDSFNQPQHF. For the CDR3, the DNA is TGTGCCAGCAGCCAAACATGGGTGGACAGCTTCAATCAGCCCCAGCATTTT.

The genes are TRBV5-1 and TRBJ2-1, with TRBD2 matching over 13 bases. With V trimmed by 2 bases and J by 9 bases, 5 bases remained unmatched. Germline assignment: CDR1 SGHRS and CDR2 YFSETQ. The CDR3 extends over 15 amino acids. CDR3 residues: CASSLGTSGVGEQFF. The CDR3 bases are TGCGCCAGCAGCTTAGGGACTAGCGGGGTGGGTGAGCAGTTCTTC.

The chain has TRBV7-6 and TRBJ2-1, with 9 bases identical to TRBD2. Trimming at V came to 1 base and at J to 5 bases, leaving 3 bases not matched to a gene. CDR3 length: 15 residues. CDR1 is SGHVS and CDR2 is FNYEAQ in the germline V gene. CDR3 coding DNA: TGTGCCAGCAGCTTAGGTGGACTAGCGCACAATGAGCAGTTCTTC. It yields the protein CASSLGGLAHNEQFF. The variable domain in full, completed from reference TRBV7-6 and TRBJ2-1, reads GAGVSQSPRYKVTKRGQDVALRCDPISGHVSLYWYRQALGQGPEFLTYFNYEAQQDKSGLPNDRFSAERPEGSISTLTIQRTEQRDSAMYRCASSLGGLAHNEQFFGPGTRLTVL.

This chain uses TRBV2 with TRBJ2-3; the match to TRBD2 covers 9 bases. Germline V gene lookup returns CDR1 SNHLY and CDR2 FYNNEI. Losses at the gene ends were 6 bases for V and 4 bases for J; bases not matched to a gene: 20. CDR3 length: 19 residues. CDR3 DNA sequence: TGTGCCAGCAGAGCACAAAAAGGAGGTGCGGGGGGGCGGCCAGATACGCAGTATTTT. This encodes CASRAQKGGAGGRPDTQYF. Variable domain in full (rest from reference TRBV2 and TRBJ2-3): EPEVTQTPSHQVTQMGQEVILRCVPISNHLYFYWYRQILGQKVEFLVSFYNNEISEKSEIFDDQFSVERPDGSNFTLKIRSTKLEDSAMYFCASRAQKGGAGGRPDTQYFGPGTRLTVL.

CDR3 in DNA: TGTGCCTGGAAACAGTTCCTGTCACGTCTGAACACTGAAGCTTTCTTT. It translates to CAWKQFLSRLNTEAFF. V is TRBV30 and J is TRBJ1-1; no clear D. CDR1 GTSNPN and CDR2 SVGIG come from the germline V gene (reference sequence). V lost 4 bases and J 0 bases, leaving 18 bases between the germline ends. The CDR3 length is 16 residues.

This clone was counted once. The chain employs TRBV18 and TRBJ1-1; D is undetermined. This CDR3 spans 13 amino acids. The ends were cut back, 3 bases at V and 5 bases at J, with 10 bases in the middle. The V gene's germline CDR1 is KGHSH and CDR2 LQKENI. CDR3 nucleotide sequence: TGTGCCAGCTCACCCCCCCTCCGGACTGAAGCTTTCTTT. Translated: CASSPPLRTEAFF.

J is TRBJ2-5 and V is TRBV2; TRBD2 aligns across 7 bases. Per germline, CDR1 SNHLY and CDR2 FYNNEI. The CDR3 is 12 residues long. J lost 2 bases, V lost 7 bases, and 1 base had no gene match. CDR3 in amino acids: CASTSGQETQYF. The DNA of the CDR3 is TGTGCCAGCACTAGCGGACAAGAGACCCAGTACTTC. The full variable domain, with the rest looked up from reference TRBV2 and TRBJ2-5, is EPEVTQTPSHQVTQMGQEVILRCVPISNHLYFYWYRQILGQKVEFLVSFYNNEISEKSEIFDDQFSVERPDGSNFTLKIRSTKLEDSAMYFCASTSGQETQYFGPGTRLLVL.

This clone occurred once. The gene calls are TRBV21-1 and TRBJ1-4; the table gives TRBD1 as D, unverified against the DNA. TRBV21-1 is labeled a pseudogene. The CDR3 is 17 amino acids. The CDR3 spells CASSKKRVTGRDEKLFF. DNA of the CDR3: TGTGCCAGCAGCAAAAAAAGGGTGACAGGGCGAGATGAAAAACTGTTTTTT.

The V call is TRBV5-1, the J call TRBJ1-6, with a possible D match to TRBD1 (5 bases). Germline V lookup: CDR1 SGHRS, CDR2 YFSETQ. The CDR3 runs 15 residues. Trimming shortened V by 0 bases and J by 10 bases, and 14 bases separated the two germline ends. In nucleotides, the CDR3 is TGCGCCAGCAGCTTGGCGGGACGGGGGTGGTCACCCCTCCACTTT. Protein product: CASSLAGRGWSPLHF.

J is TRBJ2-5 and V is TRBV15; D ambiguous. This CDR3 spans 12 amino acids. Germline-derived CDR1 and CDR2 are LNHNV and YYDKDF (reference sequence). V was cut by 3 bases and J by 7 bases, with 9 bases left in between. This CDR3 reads CATSSPSLTQYF. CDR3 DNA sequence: TGTGCCACCAGCAGCCCCTCGTTGACCCAGTACTTC.

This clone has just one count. CDR3 sequence (DNA): TGCGCCAGCCGGCTCCTAGACAGCTACTACGAGCAGTACTTC. This sequence encodes CASRLLDSYYEQYF. The chain combines TRBV5-1 with TRBJ2-7, with D possibly matching TRBD1 (5 bases). The V gene lost 7 bases and the J gene lost 3 bases, with 17 bases spanning the gap. CDR1 is SGHRS and CDR2 is YFSETQ in the germline V gene. The CDR3 is 14 residues long.

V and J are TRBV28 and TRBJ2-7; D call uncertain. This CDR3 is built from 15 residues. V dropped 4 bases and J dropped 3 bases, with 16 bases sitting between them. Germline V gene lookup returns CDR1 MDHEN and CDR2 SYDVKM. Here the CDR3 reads CASSSPSEQNYEQYF. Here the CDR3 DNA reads TGTGCCAGCAGTTCCCCCTCCGAACAGAACTACGAGCAGTACTTC.